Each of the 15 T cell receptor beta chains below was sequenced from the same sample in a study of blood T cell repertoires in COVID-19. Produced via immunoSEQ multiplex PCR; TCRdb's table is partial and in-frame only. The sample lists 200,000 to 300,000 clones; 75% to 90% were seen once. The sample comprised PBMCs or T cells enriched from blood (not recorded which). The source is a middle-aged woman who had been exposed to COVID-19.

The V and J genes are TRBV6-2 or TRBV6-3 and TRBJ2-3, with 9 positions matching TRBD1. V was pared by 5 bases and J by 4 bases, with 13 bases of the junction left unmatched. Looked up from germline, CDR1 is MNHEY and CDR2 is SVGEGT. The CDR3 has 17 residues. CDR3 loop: CASSVLRTGAFADTQYF. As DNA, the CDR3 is TGTGCCAGCAGTGTTCTCCGGACAGGGGCCTTCGCAGATACGCAGTATTTT.

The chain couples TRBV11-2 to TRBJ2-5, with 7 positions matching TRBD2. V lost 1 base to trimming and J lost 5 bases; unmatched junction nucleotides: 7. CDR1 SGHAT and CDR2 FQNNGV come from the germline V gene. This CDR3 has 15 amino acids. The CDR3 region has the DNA TGTGCCAGCAGCTTAGGACTAGCCCCAGGGGAGACCCAGTACTTC. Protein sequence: CASSLGLAPGETQYF.

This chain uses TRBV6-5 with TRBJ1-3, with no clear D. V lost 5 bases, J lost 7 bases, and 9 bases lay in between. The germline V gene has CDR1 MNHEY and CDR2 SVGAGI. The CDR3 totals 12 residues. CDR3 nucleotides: TGTGCCAGCAGTATATCCCTGAACACCATATATTTT. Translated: CASSISLNTIYF.

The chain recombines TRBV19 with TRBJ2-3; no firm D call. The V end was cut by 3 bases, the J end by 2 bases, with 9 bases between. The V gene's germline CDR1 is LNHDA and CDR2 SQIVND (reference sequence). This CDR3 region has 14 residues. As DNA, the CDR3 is TGTGCCAGTAGTATGTTCGAGGTCACAGATACGCAGTATTTT. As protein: CASSMFEVTDTQYF.

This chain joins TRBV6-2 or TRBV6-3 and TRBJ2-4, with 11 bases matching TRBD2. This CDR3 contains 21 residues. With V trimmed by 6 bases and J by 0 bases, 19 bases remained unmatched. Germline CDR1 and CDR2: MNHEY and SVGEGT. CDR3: CASSRRAVTSGDDLAKNIQYF. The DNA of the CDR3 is TGTGCCAGCAGCCGCAGGGCAGTGACTAGCGGGGACGACCTAGCCAAAAACATTCAGTACTTC.

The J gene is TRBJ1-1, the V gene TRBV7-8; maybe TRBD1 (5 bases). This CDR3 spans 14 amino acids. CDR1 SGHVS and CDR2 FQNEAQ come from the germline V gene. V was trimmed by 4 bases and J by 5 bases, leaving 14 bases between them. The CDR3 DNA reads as TGTGCCAGCAGCTCAGGGCAGAGCCCAACTGAAGCTTTCTTT. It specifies CASSSGQSPTEAFF.

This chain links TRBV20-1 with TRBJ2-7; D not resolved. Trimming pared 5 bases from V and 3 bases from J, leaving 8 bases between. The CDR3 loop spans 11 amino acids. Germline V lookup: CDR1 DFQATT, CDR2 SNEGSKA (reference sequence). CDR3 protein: CSALVLYEQYF. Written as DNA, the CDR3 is TGCAGTGCTCTCGTCCTCTACGAGCAGTACTTC.

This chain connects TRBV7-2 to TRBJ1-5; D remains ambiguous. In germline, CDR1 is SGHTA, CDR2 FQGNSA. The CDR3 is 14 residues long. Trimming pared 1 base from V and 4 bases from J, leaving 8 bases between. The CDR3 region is CASSLVPANQPQHF. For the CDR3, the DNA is TGTGCCAGCAGCTTAGTTCCAGCGAATCAGCCCCAGCATTTT.

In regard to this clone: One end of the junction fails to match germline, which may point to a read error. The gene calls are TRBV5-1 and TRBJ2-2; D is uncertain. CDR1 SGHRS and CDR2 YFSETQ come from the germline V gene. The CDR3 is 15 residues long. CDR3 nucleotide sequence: TGTGCCAGCAGCTTGAGGCTAGCGAACACCGGGGAGCTGTTTTTT. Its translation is CASSLRLANTGELFF.

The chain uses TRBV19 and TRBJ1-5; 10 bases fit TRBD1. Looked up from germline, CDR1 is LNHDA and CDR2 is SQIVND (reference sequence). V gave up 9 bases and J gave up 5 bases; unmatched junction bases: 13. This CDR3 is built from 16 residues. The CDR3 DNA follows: TGTGCCAGCCGGTGGGGACAGGGGTACGTCGATCAGCCCCAGCATTTT. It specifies CASRWGQGYVDQPQHF.

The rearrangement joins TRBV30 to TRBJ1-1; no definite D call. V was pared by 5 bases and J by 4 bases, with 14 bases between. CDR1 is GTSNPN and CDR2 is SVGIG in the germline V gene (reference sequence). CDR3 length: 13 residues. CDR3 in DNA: TGTGCCTGGTCTTTACTGAGTTCCACTGAAGCTTTCTTT. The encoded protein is CAWSLLSSTEAFF.

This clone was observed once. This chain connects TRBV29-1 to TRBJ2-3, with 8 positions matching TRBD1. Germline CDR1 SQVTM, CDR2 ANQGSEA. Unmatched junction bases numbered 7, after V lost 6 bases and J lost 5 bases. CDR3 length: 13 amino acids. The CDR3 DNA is TGCAGCGTCATACAGGGGGTCGGAGATACGCAGTATTTT. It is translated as CSVIQGVGDTQYF.

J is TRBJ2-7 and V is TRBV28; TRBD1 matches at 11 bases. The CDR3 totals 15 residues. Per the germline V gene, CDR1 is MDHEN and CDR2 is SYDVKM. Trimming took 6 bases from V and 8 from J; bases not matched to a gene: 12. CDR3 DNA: TGTGCCAGCAGCCCCGATCCGGGACAGGGGGAAAAGCAGTACTTC. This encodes CASSPDPGQGEKQYF.

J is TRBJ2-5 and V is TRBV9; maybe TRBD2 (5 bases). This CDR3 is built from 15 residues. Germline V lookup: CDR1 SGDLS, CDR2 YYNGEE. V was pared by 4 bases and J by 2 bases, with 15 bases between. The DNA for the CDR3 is TGTGCCAGCAGCACCTCCCAGCGGCTACAAGAGACCCAGTACTTC. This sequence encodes CASSTSQRLQETQYF.

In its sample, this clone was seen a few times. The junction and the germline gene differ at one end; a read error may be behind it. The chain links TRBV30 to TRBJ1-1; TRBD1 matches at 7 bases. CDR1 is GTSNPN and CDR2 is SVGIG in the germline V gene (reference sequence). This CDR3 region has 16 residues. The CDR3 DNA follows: TGTGCCTGGATAATACGATCGGGACAGACGAACCCTGAAGCTTTCTTT. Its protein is CAWIIRSGQTNPEAFF.